Sequencing of this T cell receptor beta chain was carried out in a study of blood T cells in healthy people across ages (dated by TCRdb to about 2015). Regarding the study in general: Template switching captured roughly one uniquely barcoded TCR beta cDNA molecule per two T cells in model experiments. Using deep sequencing normalized with unique cDNA molecular identifiers, the study measured how TCR beta repertoire diversity changes with age. The donors were split into four age groups: young (average about 16 years), middle-aged (around 40), aged (roughly 65) and long-lived (under 85). The study analyzed two additional independent replicas of 1 million unique cDNA reads from the same blood draw for two donors, one aged 18 to 30 and one aged 80 or older.

This clonotype has only a few counts. Its antigen remains undetermined. No base qualities exist here, and no much larger clone lies one base off it. Libraries were built with 5' RACE. Data came from an Illumina HiSeq 2500. A second roughly 6 to 12 cycle PCR used a sample-barcoded 5' primer and a J-beta primer mix. A unique molecular identifier was introduced onto each TCR beta cDNA molecule by a template-switch 5' adaptor carrying 12 random nucleotides. Each sample yielded at least 2.5 million CDR3-containing paired-end reads. All of the RNA was converted into first-strand cDNA using the Mint cDNA synthesis kit, with a TRBC-specific oligonucleotide serving as the primer. All cDNA was treated with uracil-DNA glycosylase and then went through a first 18-cycle PCR with the universal primers M1SS and BC2_uni_R. As for the authors' bioinformatics: For normalization, 1 million high-quality reads were randomly selected from each sample, with every read carrying a distinct molecular identifier. Instead of being binned into consensus sequences, reads that shared molecular identifiers were thrown out. CDR3 identification, clonotype clustering and error correction used MiTCR with a Q25 quality threshold and the strictest error-elimination algorithm. A nonparametric unseen species model using Euler transformation provided a lower-bound estimate of total TCR beta diversity. TCRdb trimmed public reads at Q25 via fastp, called clones via MiXCR and kept in-frame beta chains. A single entry per CDR3 protein holds the most common genes and DNA from its merged rows. None of the V and J calls come from the authors' own analysis; TCRdb made them. The sample contains about 800,000 distinct CDR3 sequences, roughly 25% of them found a single time. The top ten clones comprise under 4% of the sample.

Measured from the cysteine to the phenylalanine, the CDR3 is 16 residues long. Only the CDR3 DNA is retained, 48 bases long and in frame from the first base. Deletion took 3 bases off V and 2 bases off J, with a span of 17 bases between the germline ends. Donors were about 36 systemically healthy Caucasian individuals from Russia aged roughly 6 to 90 years. About 10 milliliters of peripheral blood were collected from each donor into EDTA-treated Vacutainer tubes. PBMCs were isolated by Ficoll-Paque density-gradient centrifugation, with at least 7 million obtained per sample. Total RNA was extracted from PBMCs with Trizol reagent, with at least 5.5 micrograms obtained per sample. For every donor, an aliquot of PBMCs went through flow cytometry to measure the percentages of naive CD45RAhigh/CD27high T cells. Overall study results and their limits: Donor CMV infection status was unknown, potentially confounding age-related changes in expanded clonotypes. Bulk unsorted PBMC profiling prevented conclusive comparison of naive and antigen-experienced compartments. Estimates of total diversity based on one million sequenced T cells were regarded as lower bounds and as underestimates. Compared with the aged group, the long-lived group had more naive CD4+ T cells, fewer expanded clones and increased TCR diversity, a pattern suggesting age selection. As age increased, observed TCR beta diversity per million T cells dropped in a roughly linear way, and a significant reduction was already evident by age about 36. There was a strong correlation between observed TCR beta diversity and the percentage of naive T cells measured by flow cytometry.

Another study also made use of these data, one on T cells of mothers and their children. The second study, in turn, reports: Nine systemically healthy Caucasian individuals, comprising three mothers and their six children, were included as donors. cDNA synthesis consumed the entire amount of extracted RNA, loaded at about 1.6 ug RNA in each 15 ul reaction. In the second PCR, the M1S primer added sample barcodes and 2-4 random nucleotides. Each mother yielded over 10 million TCR beta CDR3 reads and each child some 3 million reads. In both related and unrelated pairs, thymic selection shapes the output of TCR recombination in a similar way, with inherited differences having only a minor effect. Related mother-child pairs always showed normalized repertoire overlap that was slightly higher than in unrelated mother-child pairs, though the difference was never significant. No persistent microchimeric T cell clones were found, with a detection sensitivity of approximately 100 clones per million clonotypes. In the study, deep NGS was used to compare the TCR beta repertoires of mothers and children, and features distinguishing related mother-child pairs from unrelated individuals were sought. The mean age was about 37 +/- 4 years for the mothers and around 10 +/- 4 years for the children. Libraries were sequenced on Illumina HiSeq 2000 with 100+100 nt paired-end reads after adapter ligation with NEBNext reagents. Mother and child libraries were prepared a month apart and sequenced in separate runs to prevent cross-contamination. For each donor, between 500,000 and 2,000,000 distinct TCR beta clonotypes were identified. Naive TCR beta clonotypes were estimated from low-frequency clonotypes matched to each donor's FACS-determined naive share, without sorting.

The sample was blood. This receptor was taken from a boy aged 5-17 years in good health. Rearrangement joined TRBV12-3 or TRBV12-4 to TRBJ2-7; TRBD1 is a weak D gene call, 6 bases matching. The nucleotides read TGTGCCAGCAGTTTGCAAGCCGACAGGCCGGCCTACGAGCAGTACTTC. It translates as CASSLQADRPAYEQYF.